This T cell receptor (beta chain) is drawn from a study of shared clonotypes between healthy human individuals (dated by TCRdb to the early 2020s). Regarding the complete study: The cohort included a few men and two women between 18 and 49 years of age. Between about 0.8 and 8.9 billion PBMCs per donor were obtained by leukapheresis. Blood TCR repertoires of roughly five healthy adults were deeply sequenced to estimate repertoire size and the extent of clonotype sharing between individuals. To increase sequencing depth and limit assay-specific biases, different laboratories used diverse techniques to prepare libraries and sequence TCR repertoires. Per donor, three plates each were used for CD4 naive and CD4 memory, two for CD8 naive, and one for CD8 memory. What the authors observed across the whole study: Roughly 5.2% of naive CD4, 3.5% of naive CD8, about 2.5% of memory CD4, and about 0.4% of memory CD8 clonotypes were shared across several donors. Compared with non-shared clonotypes, the clonotypes found in all four sorted-subset donors had higher generation probabilities. Only blood was sampled, and tissue TCR repertoires likely differ from those in blood. Rarefaction of sorted-subset datasets indicated incomplete sequencing despite the large sequencing depth. Naive subsets generally had larger estimated clonotype richness than memory subsets. The genetic and exposure-history diversity represented was limited by the small number of donors. Pairwise subsampling led to the expectation that sequencing depth would affect the degree of clonotype sharing among donors.

Using the deep immunoSEQ assay, TCR CDR3 regions were amplified from genomic DNA by multiplex PCR. For each cell subset, the extracted genomic DNA was distributed evenly across all wells of several immunoSEQ 96-well plates, and each plate served as one replicate. Each replicate PCR for sorted subsets received around 210 ng genomic DNA, equal to about 30,000 T cell genomes. Purified libraries were quantified with a Qubit 3.0 fluorometer, sized on a Bioanalyzer 2100, and re-quantified with the KAPA Library Quantification kit. Each immunoSEQ 96-well plate was sequenced on its own single-read 150-cycle Illumina NextSeq 550 flow cell. As for the original processing: Because the immunoSEQ output held only junctional sequences and lacked quality scores, the filtering could not match the filtering applied to full-length reads. Sequences were annotated with PyIR, a Python wrapper for IgBLAST v1.9, and V/J genes and CDR3 were assigned using IMGT germline references. Reads with weak V/J assignments (E-value above 1e-6), missing CDR3, stop codons, out-of-frame junctions, or ambiguous translated residues were removed. A V3J clonotype was defined by an identical inferred V gene, J gene, and CDR3 amino acid sequence. To compute the percentage overlap between repertoires, the number of shared unique clonotypes was divided by the size of the smaller repertoire. Repertoire richness was assessed with RTK rarefaction, the Chao1 estimator, and Recon v2.1 estimates of unobserved clonotypes. For all TCRbeta clonotypes obtained by the gDNA method from a few donors, generation probabilities were computed with OLGA. The table comes from immuneACCESS by way of TCRdb, which keeps in-frame sequences with V and J called. Part of the clones is missing from these tables; in studies checked, under half for an unresolved V gene and the rest for unknown reasons. The D gene and trimming were derived from the DNA, and the V and J assignments and clone size from that table. The sample data list around 600,000 clones, and about 95% of these were observed just once. The ten largest account for about 0.11% of the sample.

The junction shows trimming of 2 bases on V and 2 bases on J, plus 7 bases between the germline ends. According to the germline V gene, CDR1 reads SNHLY and CDR2 reads FYNNEI. Spanning cysteine to phenylalanine, the CDR3 consists of 13 amino acids. Only the CDR3 part of the read is kept: 39 bases, read in frame from the first base. As to this clone: The clone's antigen remains unknown. No base-level quality is on record; no much larger clone is a single base apart.

CD8 naive samples were CD45RO-negative cells positively selected for CCR7, giving a CD45RA+CCR7+ population that excluded TemRA cells. The donors were healthy, HIV-negative adults who had no recently reported acute infections or vaccinations. All donors were Caucasian adults living in Nashville, Tennessee, USA. Blood was obtained by leukapheresis, after which PBMCs were separated by Ficoll-Histopaque density gradient centrifugation and cryopreserved in liquid nitrogen vapor phase. Analytical flow cytometry was used to check the purity and quantity of each magnetically sorted T cell population. Genomic DNA was isolated from every sorted fraction and measured by UV absorbance on a Nanodrop 2000c.

The source of this sequence is a woman between 25 and 40 years old in good health. The specimen was naive CD8+ T cells sorted from blood. Interpreted using the paper, the cell subset or site label stands for: CD45RA+CCR7+. The rearranged chain carries TRBV2 and TRBJ2-7, with no confidently assigned D gene. The DNA sequence reads TGTGCCAGCAGTGAACCAGTAACCTACGAGCAGTACTTC. Translated, it gives CASSEPVTYEQYF.